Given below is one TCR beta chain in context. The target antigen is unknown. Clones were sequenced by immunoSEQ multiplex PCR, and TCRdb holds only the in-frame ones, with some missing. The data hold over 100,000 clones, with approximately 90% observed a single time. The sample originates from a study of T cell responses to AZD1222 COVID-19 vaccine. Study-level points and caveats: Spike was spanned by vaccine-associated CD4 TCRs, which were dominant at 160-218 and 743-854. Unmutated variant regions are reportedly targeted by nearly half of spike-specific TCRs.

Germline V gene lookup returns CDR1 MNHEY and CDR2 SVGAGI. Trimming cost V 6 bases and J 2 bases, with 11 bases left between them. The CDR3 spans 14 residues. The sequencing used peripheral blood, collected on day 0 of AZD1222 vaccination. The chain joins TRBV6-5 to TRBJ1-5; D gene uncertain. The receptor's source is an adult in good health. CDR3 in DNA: TGTGCCAGCAGAAGTAGTGGGGGCAATCAGCCCCAGCATTTT. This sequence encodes CASRSSGGNQPQHF.